Presented here are 22 T cell receptor beta chains from one specimen sequenced in a study of T-cell reconstitution after alpha-beta-depleted transplantation in children. Unique molecular identifiers were incorporated into the prepared TCRbeta library. TCRdb recomputed calls from the PCR reads with MiXCR, one row per CDR3 protein. The sample carries some 200,000 distinct CDR3 sequences, approximately 6.6% recorded once. The sample consisted of PBMCs from the stem cell graft donor, taken from the stem cell graft. The receptors here all came from a human donor who donated a stem cell graft to a child with Wiskott-Aldrich syndrome.

The rearrangement uses TRBV7-2 and TRBJ2-1, with 7 positions matching TRBD2. Germline-derived CDR1 and CDR2 are SGHTA and FQGNSA. Trimming removed 1 base from V and 1 base from J; junction bases left unmatched: 7. CDR3 length equals 17 residues. CDR3 residues: CASSLVVGGPSYNEQFF. In DNA form, the CDR3 reads TGTGCCAGCAGCTTAGTGGTGGGAGGGCCATCCTACAATGAGCAGTTCTTC.

The J gene is TRBJ1-5, the V gene TRBV6-1, with unresolved D. The CDR3 contains 16 residues. Germline V CDR1 and CDR2: MNHNS, SASEGT. Trimming took off 0 bases at V and 6 bases at J, with 15 bases between the two ends. CDR3 coding DNA: TGTGCCAGCAGTGAAGCGCTTCGGGTGCGGACTCAGCCCCAGCATTTT. Protein sequence: CASSEALRVRTQPQHF.

This clonotype was counted many times. The rearrangement links TRBV20-1 to TRBJ2-5; D gene unclear. In germline, CDR1 is DFQATT, CDR2 SNEGSKA (reference sequence). The CDR3 extends over 14 amino acids. The V gene lost 4 bases and the J gene lost 4 bases, with 16 bases spanning the gap. The CDR3 DNA reads as TGCAGTGCTAATCACCGTCCTCGGCTAGAGACCCAGTACTTC. Translation: CSANHRPRLETQYF.

This clonotype was detected ten times or more. This rearrangement joins TRBV7-9 to TRBJ2-3; D not resolved. The V gene's germline CDR1 is SEHNR and CDR2 FQNEAQ (reference sequence). The CDR3 sequence is 14 residues long. The V end lost 0 bases, the J end lost 6 bases, and 10 bases lay between the germline ends. The CDR3: CASSLAVDGDTQYF. CDR3 DNA sequence: TGTGCCAGCAGCTTAGCGGTGGACGGGGATACGCAGTATTTT.

The chain carries TRBV5-1 and TRBJ1-1; 7 nucleotides agree with TRBD1. The CDR3 extends over 15 amino acids. The V gene's germline CDR1 is SGHRS and CDR2 YFSETQ. Germline trimming cut 7 bases from V and 4 bases from J; bases unmatched to any gene: 13. CDR3 nucleotide sequence: TGCGCCAGCGGAGGACAGGCTAAAAGGAGCACTGAAGCTTTCTTT. Encoded protein: CASGGQAKRSTEAFF.

This clonotype was recorded at least ten times. The chain links TRBV12-3 or TRBV12-4 to TRBJ1-2; no reliable D call. V was pared by 3 bases and J by 8 bases, with 10 bases between. This CDR3 is 12 amino acids long. CDR3 sequence: CASSFDDVGYTF. DNA for the CDR3: TGTGCCAGCAGTTTTGACGACGTAGGCTACACCTTC.

This clonotype turned up a few times. The genes are TRBV30 and TRBJ2-1, with D uncertain. The CDR3 has 13 amino acids. Trimming cost V 4 bases and J 0 bases, with 7 bases left between them. The germline CDR1 and CDR2 sequences are GTSNPN and SVGIG (reference sequence). DNA for the CDR3: TGTGCCTGGACGGGCAGCTCCTACAATGAGCAGTTCTTC. Its protein product is CAWTGSSYNEQFF.

This clonotype was counted at least ten times. This chain's CDR3 is CASSGQGEYEQYF. CDR3 nucleotides: TGTGCCAGCAGTGGACAGGGGGAATACGAGCAGTACTTC. The gene calls are TRBV12-3 or TRBV12-4 and TRBJ2-7, with 10 bases fitting TRBD1. Losses at the gene ends were 5 bases for V and 4 bases for J; bases not matched to a gene: 2. CDR3 size: 13 residues.

This clonotype was observed many times. V is TRBV12-3 or TRBV12-4 and J is TRBJ2-4; D not resolved. The CDR3 spans 12 residues. The V end lost 5 bases, the J end lost 7 bases, and 9 bases lay between the germline ends. CDR3 in amino acids: CASSTTPNIQYF. Written as DNA, the CDR3 is TGTGCCAGCAGTACAACCCCTAACATTCAGTACTTC.

For this clonotype: With a much larger clone just one base away, this may be a read error. This chain links TRBV20-1 with TRBJ2-1, with a weak D call TRBD2 (6 bases). The CDR3 extends over 16 amino acids. Per the germline V gene, CDR1 is DFQATT and CDR2 is SNEGSKA (reference sequence). The CDR3 sequence is CCARDFVWRGGNEQFF. As DNA, the CDR3 is TGCTGTGCTAGAGATTTTGTTTGGCGGGGTGGGAATGAGCAGTTCTTC.

This clonotype was seen repeatedly, ten times or more. This chain uses TRBV4-2 with TRBJ2-7; a possible D gene is TRBD1 (6 bases). CDR3 length equals 14 residues. V gave up 1 base and J gave up 5 bases, with 12 bases separating them. The germline CDR1 and CDR2 sequences are LGHNA and YNFKEQ. CDR3 sequence reads: CASSQAGVGNEQYF. The CDR3 nucleotides are TGTGCCAGCAGCCAAGCAGGGGTTGGGAACGAGCAGTACTTC.

On this clonotype itself: Its ends do not fully match the called genes, so a read error is possible. J is TRBJ2-1 and V is TRBV5-1; 9 nucleotides agree with TRBD1. Germline assignment: CDR1 SGHRS and CDR2 YFSETQ. The CDR3 runs to 18 residues. In nucleotides, the CDR3 is TGCGACAGCAGCCGCCGAACCGGGACAGGGTCGAACTACAATGAGCAGTTCTTC. Translation: CDSSRRTGTGSNYNEQFF.

Ten or more counts support this clonotype. V gene TRBV24-1 combines with J gene TRBJ1-5; 9 bases align to TRBD1. The CDR3 consists of 17 residues. Trimming took 4 bases from V and 6 from J; bases not matched to a gene: 12. Germline values: CDR1 KGHDR, CDR2 SFDVKD. CDR3 sequence: CATSERSGTGFIQPQHF. The CDR3 DNA reads TGTGCCACCAGTGAGCGCTCCGGGACAGGGTTTATTCAGCCCCAGCATTTT.

This clonotype was seen repeatedly, ten times or more. The chain is built from TRBV3-1 and TRBJ1-1; 11 positions match TRBD1. CDR1 is LGHDT, CDR2 YNNKEL, per germline (reference sequence). CDR3 size: 14 residues. The V gene end was trimmed by 1 base and the J gene end by 14 bases; junction bases not matched to a gene: 9. The CDR3, as DNA: TGTGCCAGCAGCCAAGTAAGGACAGGGGGCGGCGAATTCTTT. It translates to CASSQVRTGGGEFF.

This clonotype has at least ten counts. The J gene is TRBJ2-1, the V gene TRBV20-1; possible D gene TRBD2, 5 bases. CDR1 and CDR2 from the germline V gene are DFQATT and SNEGSKA (reference sequence). The V and J ends lost 3 bases and 4 bases respectively, with 16 bases between them. The CDR3 contains 15 residues. As DNA, the CDR3 is TGCAGTGCTAGGGCCAGCGGCCCTATATACAATGAGCAGTTCTTC. The encoded protein is CSARASGPIYNEQFF.

This clonotype was seen repeatedly, ten times or more. The rearrangement joins TRBV13 to TRBJ2-5, with D maybe TRBD1 (5 bases). The CDR3 is 17 amino acids. Germline CDR1 reads PRHDT; CDR2 reads FYEKMQ (reference sequence). V was trimmed by 0 bases and J by 4 bases, leaving 18 bases between them. The CDR3 loop is CASSLGIQGVLGETQYF. CDR3 bases: TGTGCCAGCAGCTTAGGGATCCAAGGGGTGCTAGGAGAGACCCAGTACTTC.

This clonotype showed up many times. The chain uses TRBV11-2 and TRBJ1-2; 10 bases line up with TRBD1. Trimming at V came to 4 bases and at J to 4 bases, leaving 15 bases not matched to a gene. This CDR3 is built from 18 residues. The V gene's germline CDR1 is SGHAT and CDR2 FQNNGV. The CDR3 here is CASSSREPGTGDIYGYTF. CDR3 sequence (DNA): TGTGCCAGCAGCTCAAGAGAACCAGGGACAGGGGACATCTATGGCTACACCTTC.

A remark on this clonotype: This sequence may be a read error, since a much larger clone differs from it by one base. The chain has TRBV20-1 and TRBJ2-7; D might be TRBD1 (5 bases). Germline CDR1 reads DFQATT; CDR2 reads SNEGSKA (reference sequence). The CDR3 has 13 amino acids. As DNA, the CDR3 is TGCAATGCTAGAGATGACAGCTCCTACGAGCAGTACTTC. It encodes CNARDDSSYEQYF.

This clonotype occurred many times. The chain carries TRBV12-3 or TRBV12-4 and TRBJ2-1; D call uncertain. V lost 3 bases and J 7 bases, leaving 13 bases between the germline ends. This CDR3 region has 14 residues. CDR3 region: CASSLARFRNEQFF. In DNA, the CDR3 is TGTGCCAGCAGTTTGGCTAGGTTTAGGAATGAGCAGTTCTTC.

This chain joins TRBV5-6 and TRBJ1-1, with unresolved D. Deletions cut 9 bases from V and 4 bases from J, with 19 bases between. CDR3 length equals 14 residues. Germline CDR1 reads SGHDT; CDR2 reads YYEEEE. CDR3 nucleotides: TGTGCCATGGGCCCCGGGGTTCTGAGCACTGAAGCTTTCTTT. Translation gives CAMGPGVLSTEAFF.

This clonotype was seen repeatedly, ten times or more. The chain is built from TRBV5-1 and TRBJ1-4; 10 positions match TRBD1. CDR1 and CDR2 (germline): SGHRS, YFSETQ. Germline trimming cut 4 bases from V and 5 bases from J; bases unmatched to any gene: 2. The CDR3 covers 14 residues. CDR3 DNA: TGCGCCAGCAGCCTGGGACAGGGGAATGAAAAACTGTTTTTT. Its translation is CASSLGQGNEKLFF.

The chain is built from TRBV5-1 and TRBJ1-1; 10 bases line up with TRBD1. The V segment lost 0 bases and the J segment 4 bases; nucleotides outside the gene matches: 0. This CDR3 is built from 14 residues. Looked up from germline, CDR1 is SGHRS and CDR2 is YFSETQ. In nucleotides, the CDR3 is TGCGCCAGCAGCTTGGGGGACAGGGGCACTGAAGCTTTCTTT. It is translated as CASSLGDRGTEAFF.